A single sample gave rise to the 18 T cell receptor beta chains below, sequenced in a study of cytomegalovirus exposure and HLA in healthy donors listed by TCRdb under 2017. Library construction relied on the immunoSEQ multiplex PCR assay. For the multiplex PCR, a mixture combining 60 forward primers for TCR Vbeta segments and 13 reverse primers for TCR Jbeta segments was used. TCRdb holds this immuneACCESS table with in-frame rearrangements only. Some clones are missing; in checked studies, unresolved V genes explain under half, and the rest has no known cause. For this sample there are roughly 110,000 clones; around 75% appear just once. Around 0.95% of the sample is in the top ten clones. Sequenced sample: PBMCs. The receptors shown here come from a young woman in good health and CMV-seronegative.

This chain connects TRBV5-4 to TRBJ2-1, with 9 bases fitting TRBD2. CDR1 and CDR2 from the germline V gene are SGHNT and YYREEE (reference sequence). The CDR3 is 17 residues long. The ends lost 4 bases at V and 4 bases at J; junction bases unmatched: 12. The DNA of the CDR3 is TGTGCCAGCAGCCTGGGGGGATCTAGCGGGGTTTACAATGAGCAGTTCTTC. It yields the protein CASSLGGSSGVYNEQFF.

The CDR3 DNA sequence: TGTGCCATCAGAGGGTTGAGTCATAATGGGACAGGGTTTGGTGGCTACACCTTC. It specifies CAIRGLSHNGTGFGGYTF. This rearrangement joins TRBV10-3 to TRBJ1-2; 9 nucleotides line up with TRBD1. Germline lookup yields CDR1 ENHRY and CDR2 SYGVKD. V gave up 6 bases and J gave up 7 bases; unmatched junction bases: 21. The CDR3 contains 18 residues.

This chain uses TRBV29-1 with TRBJ2-7; 7 positions match TRBD1. The CDR3 runs 12 residues. V trimming: 4 bases; J trimming: 1 base; junction bases outside the gene matches: 1. CDR1 and CDR2 (germline): SQVTM, ANQGSEA. The CDR3 nucleotides read TGCAGCGTTGCAGGGGGATCCTACGAGCAGTACTTC. Its translation: CSVAGGSYEQYF.

This clone was seen only a few times. The chain carries TRBV11-3 and TRBJ1-1; tentatively, D is TRBD1 (6 bases). The germline V and J ends were trimmed by 1 base and 5 bases, with 14 bases remaining between them. The CDR3 sequence is 15 residues long. Germline CDR1 is SGHNT and CDR2 is YENEEA. CDR3 loop: CASSLGGGRSTEAFF. The CDR3 nucleotides are TGTGCCAGCAGCTTAGGGGGGGGGCGAAGTACTGAAGCTTTCTTT.

This clone was observed a few times. The chain recombines TRBV27 with TRBJ1-2; 8 bases are a match to TRBD1. V was pared by 2 bases and J by 8 bases, with 4 bases of the junction left unmatched. This CDR3 region has 13 residues. Germline-derived CDR1 and CDR2 are MNHEY and SMNVEV (reference sequence). The CDR3 is CASSLGQGSGYTF. CDR3 DNA sequence: TGTGCCAGCAGTTTAGGACAGGGTAGCGGCTACACCTTC.

The CDR3 spells CASSFGGEQFF. The CDR3 DNA reads as TGTGCCAGCAGCTTTGGCGGGGAGCAGTTCTTC. The gene calls are TRBV7-8 and TRBJ2-1, with D maybe TRBD2 (5 bases). Germline V lookup: CDR1 SGHVS, CDR2 FQNEAQ. V lost 3 bases and J lost 10, with 7 bases in between. The CDR3 extends over 11 amino acids.

The CDR3, as DNA: TGTGCCAGCAGTGAAGGACCGGGTGTCTCTGGAAACACCATATATTTT. This translates into CASSEGPGVSGNTIYF. This chain links TRBV6-1 with TRBJ1-3; D gene ambiguous. CDR1 and CDR2 (germline): MNHNS, SASEGT. CDR3 size: 16 residues. V gave up 1 base and J gave up 0 bases, with 10 bases separating them.

This rearrangement joins TRBV6-5 to TRBJ2-7; the D is unclear. Germline V CDR1 and CDR2: MNHEY, SVGAGI. This CDR3 spans 14 amino acids. V lost 2 bases, J lost 0 bases, and 8 bases lay in between. Here the CDR3 reads CASSYERSSYEQYF. CDR3 nucleotides: TGTGCCAGCAGTTACGAACGGAGCTCCTACGAGCAGTACTTC.

In this sample, this clone turned up a few times. J is TRBJ2-1 and V is TRBV25-1, with 7 bases fitting TRBD2. This CDR3 contains 15 residues. Germline V CDR1 and CDR2: MGHDK, SYGVNS. After removal of 4 bases from V and 5 bases from J, the junction contained 8 bases not matched to a gene. The CDR3 region is CASSVGLGHNNEQFF. CDR3 nucleotides: TGTGCCAGCAGTGTCGGACTAGGACATAACAATGAGCAGTTCTTC.

The rearrangement joins TRBV2 to TRBJ1-3, with D possibly matching TRBD1 (6 bases). V was shortened by 5 bases and J by 2 bases, with 13 bases between the two germline ends. The CDR3 extends over 15 amino acids. Germline V gene lookup returns CDR1 SNHLY and CDR2 FYNNEI. The CDR3 loop is CASSPQGSAGNTIYF. The CDR3 DNA reads as TGTGCCAGCAGTCCACAGGGATCCGCTGGAAACACCATATATTTT. Drawing the rest from reference TRBV2 and TRBJ1-3, the complete variable domain is EPEVTQTPSHQVTQMGQEVILRCVPISNHLYFYWYRQILGQKVEFLVSFYNNEISEKSEIFDDQFSVERPDGSNFTLKIRSTKLEDSAMYFCASSPQGSAGNTIYFGEGSWLTVV.

This chain connects TRBV6-1 to TRBJ2-1; 8 bases line up with TRBD2. Germline loops: CDR1 MNHNS, CDR2 SASEGT. This CDR3 comprises 15 residues. The V segment lost 7 bases and the J segment 2 bases; nucleotides outside the gene matches: 7. The CDR3 protein is CASTSAGAAYNEQFF. As DNA, the CDR3 is TGTGCCAGCACCTCAGCGGGAGCGGCCTACAATGAGCAGTTCTTC.

The chain employs TRBV27 and TRBJ1-5, with 9 bases matching TRBD1. Germline loops: CDR1 MNHEY, CDR2 SMNVEV (reference sequence). The CDR3 sequence is 16 residues long. V was pared by 0 bases and J by 5 bases, with 5 bases of the junction left unmatched. The CDR3 sequence is CASSLSGTGSYQPQHF. The CDR3 DNA reads TGTGCCAGCAGTTTATCCGGGACAGGGTCTTATCAGCCCCAGCATTTT.

V usage is TRBV30 and J usage is TRBJ1-2, with 8 bases aligning to TRBD1. The CDR3 spans 15 residues. V shed 0 bases, J shed 4 bases, and the junction held 7 bases outside the gene matches. Germline V gene lookup returns CDR1 GTSNPN and CDR2 SVGIG (reference sequence). CDR3 nucleotide sequence: TGTGCCTGGAGTGTACCGACAGGGACAGGCTATGGCTACACCTTC. This encodes CAWSVPTGTGYGYTF.

The chain has TRBV4-1 and TRBJ1-4; perhaps TRBD1 as D (6 bases). V dropped 0 bases and J dropped 5 bases, with 13 bases sitting between them. CDR3 length: 16 residues. CDR1 and CDR2 (germline): MGHRA, YSYEKL. The CDR3 reads CASSQDWGRGNEKLFF. The CDR3 nucleotides are TGCGCCAGCAGCCAAGATTGGGGGCGCGGGAATGAAAAACTGTTTTTT.

This clone was counted once. The genes are TRBV7-3 and TRBJ1-2, with TRBD1 as a possible D gene (6 bases). Germline lookup yields CDR1 SGHTA and CDR2 FQGTGA. This CDR3 contains 14 residues. V was shortened by 1 base and J by 8 bases, with 14 bases between the two germline ends. DNA of the CDR3: TGTGCCAGCAGCTTAAGGGGTCAGGGGCAAGGCTACACCTTC. Translation: CASSLRGQGQGYTF.

This clone came up once. The chain has TRBV5-1 and TRBJ2-7; 8 bases match TRBD2. The CDR3 covers 17 residues. CDR1 and CDR2 (germline): SGHRS, YFSETQ. The J segment lost 0 bases and the V segment lost 2 bases, leaving 10 bases of the junction unmatched. CDR3 region: CASSFSTSGSSSYEQYF. CDR3 DNA sequence: TGCGCCAGCAGCTTCTCCACGAGCGGGAGTAGCTCCTACGAGCAGTACTTC. The variable domain in full, with the rest retrieved from reference TRBV5-1 and TRBJ2-7, is KAGVTQTPRYLIKTRGQQVTLSCSPISGHRSVSWYQQTPGQGLQFLFEYFSETQRNKGNFPGRFSGRQFSNSRSEMNVSTLELGDSALYLCASSFSTSGSSSYEQYFGPGTRLTVT.

The chain has TRBV14 and TRBJ1-2, with D unresolved. Germline values: CDR1 SGHDN, CDR2 FVKESK. With 0 bases removed from V and 4 bases from J, the gap between germline ends came to 3 bases. The CDR3 runs 12 residues. The CDR3 region is CASSQDSYGYTF. The CDR3 DNA reads as TGTGCCAGCAGCCAAGACAGCTATGGCTACACCTTC.

This chain joins TRBV30 and TRBJ2-7; TRBD2 matches 13 bases. Germline V gene data show CDR1 as GTSNPN and CDR2 as SVGIG (reference sequence). The CDR3 extends over 15 amino acids. V was pared by 5 bases and J by 2 bases, with 6 bases of the junction left unmatched. DNA of the CDR3: TGTGCCTGGGGGGGGACTAGCGGGATTACCTACGAGCAGTACTTC. Translation: CAWGGTSGITYEQYF.